This T cell receptor (beta chain) appears in the sequencing data of a study of Ad26.COV2.S vaccination and SARS-CoV-2 variants. Concerning this clone: The antigen remains unidentified.

Deletions cut 0 bases from V and 5 bases from J, with 16 bases between. Germline-derived CDR1 and CDR2 are MNHEY and SVGAGI. The CDR3 loop spans 16 amino acids. Specified treatment: roughly 18 received Ad26.COV2.S at low or high dose, single or two shots; 5 received placebo; per-sample allocation not given. Sampling took place 63 days after the first vaccine or placebo injection. Clones were sequenced by immunoSEQ multiplex PCR, and TCRdb holds only the in-frame ones, with some missing. This sample yields around 270,000 clones, of which approximately 90% are seen a single time; about 2.7% belongs to the top ten. Findings and caveats of the study: Spike-specific TCR breadth was greater in vaccine than placebo recipients. Using TCR breadth and depth analyses may have led to underestimated total T cell responses. In vaccinated individuals, spike-specific CD8+ and CD4+ T cell responses reportedly displayed substantial breadth. Whether participants received vaccine or placebo, their non-spike TCR breadth was similar.

V gene TRBV6-5 combines with J gene TRBJ2-5, with D uncertain. The sequence was obtained from a person aged 18 to 65 who received the Ad26.COV2.S COVID-19 vaccine or a placebo. Specimen: peripheral blood, collected in a trial of Ad26.COV2.S vaccine versus placebo. CDR3 protein: CASSYSASHVWETQYF. The CDR3 DNA is TGTGCCAGCAGTTACTCAGCCAGTCATGTATGGGAGACCCAGTACTTC.